The present T cell receptor (beta chain) was sequenced within a study of T cell responses to AZD1222 COVID-19 vaccine. Profiling relied on immunoSEQ multiplex PCR, and the TCRdb table lists in-frame clones only, not all of them. The top ten hold more than 4.5% of the sample, which has around 83,000 clones, just over 90% seen once. This clone was detected a few times. Germline loops: CDR1 ENHRY, CDR2 SYGVKD. V dropped 5 bases and J dropped 3; count of bases not matched to a gene: 20. CDR3 length: 20 residues. The TCR originated in an adult in good health. The gene calls are TRBV10-3 and TRBJ2-7; 12 nucleotides align to TRBD1. The sample in question was peripheral blood, obtained on day 0 of AZD1222 vaccination. This CDR3 is CAISPAEGQGALSGSYEQYF. In DNA, the CDR3 is TGTGCCATCAGTCCCGCCGAGGGACAGGGGGCGCTTAGCGGGAGCTACGAGCAGTACTTC.